This T cell receptor (beta chain) was identified during a study of T cells in tuberculosis. Turning to the study itself: The T cells targeted glucose monomycolate, a mycobacterial lipid, via CD1B.

V lost 6 bases and J 9 bases, leaving 15 bases between the germline ends. CDR1 and CDR2 (germline): SQVTM, ANQGSEA. This CDR3 contains 12 residues. This clone has a handful of counts. After thawing and overnight rest, PBMC were stained with GMM-loaded CD1B tetramer, viability dye and anti-CD3 for sorting. C32 glucose monomycolate from Rhodococcus equi was loaded onto the CD1B tetramers. CD14-expressing monocytes were removed from PBMC before cryopreservation and sorting. From each donor, some 90,000 tetramer-negative cells were sorted. TCR-alpha and TCR-beta chains were sequenced unpaired. Profiled with immunoSEQ multiplex PCR; TCRdb holds only in-frame clones, not every one. The sample consists of around 60,000 clones, approximately 80% of them appearing once.

Material for sequencing was CD1b-GMM tetramer-negative cells sorted from PBMCs. V is TRBV29-1 and J is TRBJ2-1, with D tentatively TRBD2 (7 bases). The receptor was isolated from an adult woman with latent tuberculosis. The CDR3 DNA is TGCAGCGTGGGAGGGGGGCGCCGTGAGCAGTTCTTC. This translates into CSVGGGRREQFF.